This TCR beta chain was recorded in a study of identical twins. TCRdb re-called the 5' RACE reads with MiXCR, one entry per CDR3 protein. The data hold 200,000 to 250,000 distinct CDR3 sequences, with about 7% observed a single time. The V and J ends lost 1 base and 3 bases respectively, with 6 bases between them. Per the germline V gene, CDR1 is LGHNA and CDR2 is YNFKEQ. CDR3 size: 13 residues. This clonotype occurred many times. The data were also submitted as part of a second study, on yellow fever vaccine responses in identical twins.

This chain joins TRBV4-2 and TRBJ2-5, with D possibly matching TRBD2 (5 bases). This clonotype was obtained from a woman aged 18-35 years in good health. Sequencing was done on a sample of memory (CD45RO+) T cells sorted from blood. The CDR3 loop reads CASSQGAEETQYF. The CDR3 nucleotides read TGTGCCAGCAGCCAAGGAGCGGAAGAGACCCAGTACTTC.